This T cell receptor beta chain was identified in a study of spatial heterogeneity in lung cancer. Study details: A T cell module score from matched bulk RNA-seq correlated strongly with TCR transcript counts in tumor regions.

Time point of the sample: sample taken at primary tumor resection. Study-level findings and limits: In tumors, expanded intratumoral alpha and beta TCR counts tracked mutation counts.

The CDR3 loop spans 13 amino acids. Per the germline V gene, CDR1 is KGHSH and CDR2 is LQKENI. J was trimmed by 11 bases and V by 8 bases; bases with no gene match: 7. TCRdb reanalysed the 5' RACE reads using MiXCR and keeps one entry per CDR3 protein. Of 20,000 to 25,000 distinct CDR3 sequences in the sample, about 6% are singletons; the top ten hold about 9.3%. Notes on this clonotype: Its target is unknown.

This sample comprised lung tumor tissue, obtained at surgery. The receptor comes from a male donor with early-stage non-small cell lung cancer. The chain carries TRBV18 and TRBJ2-2, with 11 positions matching TRBD1. The DNA of the CDR3 is TGTGCCAGCGGACAGGGGGCGGTCCCTGAGCTGTTTTTT. Residues: CASGQGAVPELFF. Complete variable domain (other parts from reference TRBV18 and TRBJ2-2): NAGVMQNPRHLVRRRGQEARLRCSPMKGHSHVYWYRQLPEEGLKFMVYLQKENIIDESGMPKERFSAEFPKEGPSILRIQQVVRGDSAAYFCASGQGAVPELFFGEGSRLTVL.